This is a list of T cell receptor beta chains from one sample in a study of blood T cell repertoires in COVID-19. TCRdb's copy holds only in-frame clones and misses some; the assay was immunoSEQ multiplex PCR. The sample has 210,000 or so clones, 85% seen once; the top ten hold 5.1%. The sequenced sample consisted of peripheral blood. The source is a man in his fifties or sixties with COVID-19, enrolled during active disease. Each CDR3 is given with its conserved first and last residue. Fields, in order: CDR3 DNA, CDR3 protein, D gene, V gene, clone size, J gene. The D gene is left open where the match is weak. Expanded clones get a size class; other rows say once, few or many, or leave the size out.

CDR3 DNA: TGTGCCAGCAGCGGAAGCACGCGAAGCGGGACAGATACGCAGTATTTT
CDR3 protein: CASSGSTRSGTDTQYF
D gene: .
V gene: TRBV21-1
clone size: .
J gene: TRBJ2-3

CDR3 DNA: TGCGCCAGCAGACCGGGGCGGGGTCCACACACAGATACGCAGTATTTT
CDR3 protein: CASRPGRGPHTDTQYF
D gene: .
V gene: TRBV10-1
clone size: once
J gene: TRBJ2-3

CDR3 DNA: TGTGCCAGCAGCTCCCTCATGGGACTAGCGGTCGACCGCACCGGGGAGCTGTTTTTT
CDR3 protein: CASSSLMGLAVDRTGELFF
D gene: TRBD2
V gene: TRBV11-2
clone size: .
J gene: TRBJ2-2

CDR3 DNA: TGTGCCAGCAGCTTAGCTACACAGGCCCTGATTGGAGATGGCTACACCTTC
CDR3 protein: CASSLATQALIGDGYTF
D gene: .
V gene: TRBV7-8
clone size: .
J gene: TRBJ1-2

CDR3 DNA: TGTGCCAGCAGCCCCACTAGCTCCACCGGGGAGCTGTTTTTT
CDR3 protein: CASSPTSSTGELFF
D gene: .
V gene: TRBV3-1/TRBV3-2
clone size: .
J gene: TRBJ2-2

CDR3 DNA: TGTGCCAGCAGCCAAGTTGGGCAGCTGAACACTGAAGCTTTCTTT
CDR3 protein: CASSQVGQLNTEAFF
D gene: .
V gene: TRBV3-1/TRBV3-2
clone size: .
J gene: TRBJ1-1

CDR3 DNA: TGTGCCAGCAGCCCAACAGGCGGGGGCCTTCTCACAGATACGCAGTATTTT
CDR3 protein: CASSPTGGGLLTDTQYF
D gene: .
V gene: TRBV3-1/TRBV3-2
clone size: .
J gene: TRBJ2-3

CDR3 DNA: TGTGCCACCAGCAGAGTTACAGGGCAGTACGAGCAGTACTTC
CDR3 protein: CATSRVTGQYEQYF
D gene: .
V gene: TRBV15
clone size: .
J gene: TRBJ2-7

CDR3 DNA: TGTGCCAGCAGCGTAGACGTCAGGGGGTTCACAGATACGCAGTATTTT
CDR3 protein: CASSVDVRGFTDTQYF
D gene: TRBD1
V gene: TRBV9
clone size: .
J gene: TRBJ2-3

CDR3 DNA: TGTGCCAGCAGCCCTCCGGGACAGACCTACGAGCAGTACTTC
CDR3 protein: CASSPPGQTYEQYF
D gene: TRBD1
V gene: TRBV5-5
clone size: .
J gene: TRBJ2-7

CDR3 DNA: TGTGCCAGCAGTTCAAGTCGACTAGCGGGGGCCTATACGCAGTATTTT
CDR3 protein: CASSSSRLAGAYTQYF
D gene: TRBD2
V gene: TRBV28
clone size: .
J gene: TRBJ2-3

CDR3 DNA: TGTGCCAGCAGCCCGGGTCCTAACACTGAAGCTTTCTTT
CDR3 protein: CASSPGPNTEAFF
D gene: .
V gene: TRBV3-1/TRBV3-2
clone size: .
J gene: TRBJ1-1

CDR3 DNA: TGTGCCAGCAGCCAAGGTCCCGGGACAGGGGGAAATCAGCCCCAGCATTTT
CDR3 protein: CASSQGPGTGGNQPQHF
D gene: TRBD1
V gene: TRBV4-2
clone size: .
J gene: TRBJ1-5

CDR3 DNA: TGCGCCAGCGCAGAAAGAGAGACCCAGTACTTC
CDR3 protein: CASAERETQYF
D gene: .
V gene: TRBV5-1
clone size: .
J gene: TRBJ2-5

CDR3 DNA: TGTGCCAGCAGTGAATTCCCCCCTGGAAAAAGCGGGAACACTGAAGCTTTCTTT
CDR3 protein: CASSEFPPGKSGNTEAFF
D gene: .
V gene: TRBV6-1
clone size: few
J gene: TRBJ1-1

CDR3 DNA: TGTGCCAGCAGCCCGGCGCAGGGAAGCACAGATACGCAGTATTTT
CDR3 protein: CASSPAQGSTDTQYF
D gene: .
V gene: TRBV5-4
clone size: .
J gene: TRBJ2-3

CDR3 DNA: TGTGCCAGCAGCTTAACAGGGAGTACATACAATGAGCAGTTCTTC
CDR3 protein: CASSLTGSTYNEQFF
D gene: .
V gene: TRBV11-3
clone size: .
J gene: TRBJ2-1

CDR3 DNA: TGTGCCAGCTCCGGGACAGGGGCTTTCAATGAGCAGTTCTTC
CDR3 protein: CASSGTGAFNEQFF
D gene: TRBD1
V gene: TRBV7-9
clone size: .
J gene: TRBJ2-1

CDR3 DNA: TGTGCCAGCAGCTTGCGGGGACGTTCTGACAATGAGCAGTTCTTC
CDR3 protein: CASSLRGRSDNEQFF
D gene: .
V gene: TRBV7-3
clone size: .
J gene: TRBJ2-1

CDR3 DNA: TGTGCCAGCAGCCAAGAAGCTAGCGGGGGGGTTGGGACCCAGTACTTC
CDR3 protein: CASSQEASGGVGTQYF
D gene: TRBD2
V gene: TRBV4-2
clone size: .
J gene: TRBJ2-5

CDR3 DNA: TGTGCCAGCTCACCAGGGACAGGGGGCTACGAGCAGTACTTC
CDR3 protein: CASSPGTGGYEQYF
D gene: TRBD1
V gene: TRBV18
clone size: .
J gene: TRBJ2-7

CDR3 DNA: TGTGCCACCCGACTGGGACAGGGGAAGTCACCCCTCCACTTT
CDR3 protein: CATRLGQGKSPLHF
D gene: TRBD1
V gene: TRBV10-3
clone size: .
J gene: TRBJ1-6